The 28 T cell receptor beta chains below all came from one sample that was sequenced in a study of blood T cell repertoires in COVID-19. Data came from immunoSEQ multiplex PCR; TCRdb stores just in-frame clones and leaves some out. The top ten clones hold 7% to 9% of a sample with about 160,000 clones, over 65% of them seen once. The source material was peripheral blood. The receptors here all came from a man aged 55 to 70 with acute or convalescent COVID-19.

The V and J genes are TRBV7-2 and TRBJ2-7, with 9 bases identical to TRBD2. Germline lookup yields CDR1 SGHTA and CDR2 FQGNSA. The CDR3 has 17 residues. With 1 base clipped from V and 2 bases from J, the junction kept 9 bases outside the gene matches. The CDR3 region is CASSLVPLAGAPYEQYF. The CDR3 region has the DNA TGTGCCAGCAGCTTAGTCCCCTTAGCGGGGGCTCCCTACGAGCAGTACTTC.

In regard to this clone: Other DNA sequences of this sample code for an identical CDR3. The rearrangement links TRBV5-1 to TRBJ1-2; D not certain. Germline V lookup: CDR1 SGHRS, CDR2 YFSETQ. V shed 0 bases and J shed 2 bases, with 8 bases lying between them. The CDR3 has 14 amino acids. This CDR3 reads CASSLAPGNYGYTF. The CDR3 DNA is TGCGCCAGCAGCTTGGCGCCGGGGAACTATGGCTACACCTTC.

The chain employs TRBV29-1 and TRBJ2-3; D is unclear. Per the germline V gene, CDR1 is SQVTM and CDR2 is ANQGSEA. The CDR3 length is 15 residues. Trimming stripped 7 bases from V and 2 bases from J, with 19 bases between. CDR3 amino acids: CSAPSPQESTDTQYF. The CDR3, as DNA: TGCAGCGCCCCAAGCCCCCAGGAATCCACAGATACGCAGTATTTT.

The chain has TRBV7-9 and TRBJ1-2; no clear D. CDR3 size: 14 residues. Trimming left V 2 bases short and J 2 bases short, with 9 bases between. From germline, CDR1 is SEHNR and CDR2 FQNEAQ (reference sequence). CDR3 amino acids: CASSLPAVNYGYTF. DNA for the CDR3: TGTGCCAGCAGCTTACCCGCGGTAAACTATGGCTACACCTTC.

The chain couples TRBV13 to TRBJ2-3, with D tentatively TRBD1 (5 bases). Germline V CDR1 and CDR2: PRHDT, FYEKMQ (reference sequence). This CDR3 has 15 residues. V lost 2 bases and J 2 bases, leaving 11 bases between the germline ends. The CDR3 sequence is CASSLRQGLTDTQYF. DNA of the CDR3: TGTGCCAGCAGCTTACGCCAGGGCCTCACAGATACGCAGTATTTT.

The chain couples TRBV5-1 to TRBJ2-7, with TRBD2 matching 12 bases. The ends lost 3 bases at V and 3 bases at J; junction bases unmatched: 4. The V gene's germline CDR1 is SGHRS and CDR2 YFSETQ. There are 15 residues in the CDR3. The CDR3 bases are TGCGCCAGCAGCTCCTTGACTAGCGGGGGCTACGAGCAGTACTTC. This encodes CASSSLTSGGYEQYF.

This clone is a singleton in its sample. Sequence at one end of the junction differs from germline and may be a read error. The chain recombines TRBV9 with TRBJ2-5, with 8 bases fitting TRBD2. Germline V gene sequence: CDR1 SGDLS, CDR2 YYNGEE. This CDR3 region has 15 residues. This CDR3 is CAGSVFPSGGETQYF. The CDR3 bases are TGTGCCGGCAGCGTATTTCCCTCGGGAGGGGAGACCCAGTACTTC.

V usage is TRBV7-2 and J usage is TRBJ2-7, with D possibly matching TRBD2 (6 bases). The germline V and J ends were trimmed by 0 bases and 2 bases, with 8 bases remaining between them. CDR1 is SGHTA, CDR2 FQGNSA, per germline. This CDR3 has 14 residues. For the CDR3, the DNA is TGTGCCAGCAGCTTAGCAGCGGGCCCCTACGAGCAGTACTTC. It is translated as CASSLAAGPYEQYF.

This sequence joins TRBV19 and TRBJ1-6; D unclear. Looked up from germline, CDR1 is LNHDA and CDR2 is SQIVND (reference sequence). This CDR3 contains 16 residues. Trimming took off 2 bases at V and 0 bases at J, with 8 bases between the two ends. This chain's CDR3 is CASSIPGSSYNSPLHF. In DNA, the CDR3 is TGTGCCAGTAGTATACCGGGAAGCTCCTATAATTCACCCCTCCACTTT.

This chain joins TRBV21-1 and TRBJ1-1; the table's D call, TRBD1, was not checked against the DNA. TRBV21-1 is a pseudogene. This CDR3 is built from 16 residues. The chain's CDR3 is CASSTSQGARDTEAFF. CDR3 nucleotides: TGTGCCAGCAGCACCTCGCAGGGGGCCAGGGACACTGAAGCTTTCTTT.

In nucleotides, the CDR3 is TGTGCCAGCAGCCCCCAACAGGTTATCGAAAACATTCAGTACTTC. Protein product: CASSPQQVIENIQYF. The genes are TRBV7-2 and TRBJ2-4, with D maybe TRBD1 (5 bases). The germline gives CDR1 SGHTA, CDR2 FQGNSA. This CDR3 is built from 15 residues. The V and J ends lost 5 bases and 5 bases respectively, with 16 bases between them.

This clone was seen repeatedly, ten times or more. The chain has TRBV6-5 and TRBJ1-6, with D perhaps matching TRBD1 (6 bases). The V gene lost 6 bases and the J gene lost 6 bases, with 12 bases spanning the gap. Germline V lookup: CDR1 MNHEY, CDR2 SVGAGI. CDR3 size: 14 residues. The CDR3 protein is CASSDVRGNSPLHF. DNA for the CDR3: TGTGCCAGCAGCGACGTCAGGGGTAATTCACCCCTCCACTTT.

This clone occurred a few times. The rearrangement links TRBV23-1 to TRBJ1-5; TRBD1 might be the D (5 bases). TRBV23-1 is an ORF, with its function uncertain. Between the trimmed V and J ends, which lost 9 bases and 6 bases, there was a span of 15 bases. CDR3 length equals 13 residues. The CDR3 nucleotides are TGCGCCAGAACAGGAATCCCAAGTCAGCCCCAGCATTTT. Protein: CARTGIPSQPQHF.

J is TRBJ2-5 and V is TRBV4-1, with TRBD2 matching over 8 bases. Per germline, CDR1 MGHRA and CDR2 YSYEKL. V was clipped by 8 bases and J by 2 bases; unmatched bases: 1. The CDR3 length is 12 residues. The CDR3 loop is CASRGGQETQYF. CDR3 nucleotide sequence: TGCGCCAGCCGGGGGGGGCAAGAGACCCAGTACTTC.

V is TRBV4-1 and J is TRBJ2-7, with TRBD1 identical over 10 bases. This CDR3 is built from 15 residues. The trim removed 4 bases at V and 2 bases at J, leaving 5 bases unmatched. Germline V gives CDR1 MGHRA, CDR2 YSYEKL. The CDR3 region has the DNA TGCGCCAGCAGCCCGGGACAGGGGCGTACCTACGAGCAGTACTTC. This translates into CASSPGQGRTYEQYF.

The chain employs TRBV5-1 and TRBJ2-7; weak D call: TRBD1 (6 bases). CDR1 SGHRS and CDR2 YFSETQ come from the germline V gene. The CDR3 length is 15 residues. Between the trimmed V and J ends, which lost 4 bases and 5 bases, there was a span of 19 bases. The CDR3 DNA follows: TGCGCCAGCAGCCCTACAGGGAAAGGACCCCACGAGCAGTACTTC. Its translation: CASSPTGKGPHEQYF.

The chain links TRBV3-1 (or the pseudogene TRBV3-2) to TRBJ2-7; 15 positions agree with TRBD2. V lost 1 base, J lost 5 bases, and 9 bases stayed unmatched. The CDR3 sequence is 18 residues long. From germline, CDR1 is LGHDT and CDR2 YNNKEL (reference sequence). In DNA form, the CDR3 reads TGTGCCAGCAGCCAAGGGTTCCCAGGACTAGCGGGGGGGCACGAGCAGTACTTC. The encoded protein is CASSQGFPGLAGGHEQYF.

V usage is TRBV25-1 and J usage is TRBJ2-7, with 8 bases that match TRBD1. The CDR3 runs 13 residues. Germline values: CDR1 MGHDK, CDR2 SYGVNS. Trimming took 4 bases from V and 5 from J; bases not matched to a gene: 4. The CDR3 nucleotides are TGTGCCAGCAGTGCAGGGGGCGCGGACGAGCAGTACTTC. Encoded protein: CASSAGGADEQYF.

The chain carries TRBV7-2 and TRBJ2-2; 9 positions match TRBD2. The V gene's germline CDR1 is SGHTA and CDR2 FQGNSA. This CDR3 region has 16 residues. V lost 1 base, J lost 5 bases, and 5 bases stayed unmatched. CDR3 coding DNA: TGTGCCAGCAGCTTAGGGAGCGGGGGGAGGACCGGGGAGCTGTTTTTT. It is translated as CASSLGSGGRTGELFF.

The rearrangement joins TRBV19 to TRBJ2-2; D perhaps matches TRBD2 (6 bases). Per the germline V gene, CDR1 is LNHDA and CDR2 is SQIVND (reference sequence). V lost 1 base to trimming and J lost 3 bases, with 12 bases between them. There are 16 residues in the CDR3. The CDR3 bases are TGTGCCAGTAGTATAGGCTGGGGACTCTACACCGGGGAGCTGTTTTTT. It is translated as CASSIGWGLYTGELFF.

The chain couples TRBV25-1 to TRBJ2-2, with D maybe TRBD1 (6 bases). The ends were cut back, 3 bases at V and 4 bases at J, with 15 bases in the middle. This CDR3 is 16 amino acids long. The germline V gene encodes CDR1 MGHDK and CDR2 SYGVNS. CDR3 region: CASSESGFRGTGELFF. CDR3 nucleotides: TGTGCCAGCAGTGAGTCGGGGTTCAGGGGCACCGGGGAGCTGTTTTTT. Full variable domain (rest looked up from reference TRBV25-1 and TRBJ2-2): EADIYQTPRYLVIGTGKKITLECSQTMGHDKMYWYQQDPGMELHLIHYSYGVNSTEKGDLSSESTVSRIRTEHFPLTLESARPSHTSQYLCASSESGFRGTGELFFGEGSRLTVL.

The J gene is TRBJ2-5, the V gene TRBV29-1; 10 bases agree with TRBD1. CDR1 and CDR2 (germline): SQVTM, ANQGSEA. The CDR3 length is 15 residues. V was clipped by 6 bases and J by 3 bases; unmatched bases: 10. For the CDR3, the DNA is TGCAGCGTCTCCTCCGGGACAGGGGTCGAAGAGACCCAGTACTTC. It encodes CSVSSGTGVEETQYF.

This clone was detected only once. The V gene is TRBV3-1 (or the pseudogene TRBV3-2), the J gene TRBJ2-3; D gene ambiguous. The CDR3 is 13 amino acids. V was cut by 2 bases and J by 5 bases, with 8 bases left in between. Germline CDR1 is LGHDT and CDR2 is YNNKEL (reference sequence). CDR3 loop: CASSQQRGDTQYF. CDR3 DNA sequence: TGTGCCAGCAGCCAACAGCGTGGAGATACGCAGTATTTT.

The gene calls are TRBV11-2 and TRBJ1-2; D is uncertain. Between the trimmed V and J ends, which lost 5 bases and 2 bases, there was a span of 12 bases. Germline CDR1 reads SGHAT; CDR2 reads FQNNGV. This CDR3 has 14 residues. DNA for the CDR3: TGTGCCAGCAGCATTAACCCGAGAAACTATGGCTACACCTTC. Protein: CASSINPRNYGYTF. Using reference TRBV11-2 and TRBJ1-2 for the parts outside the CDR3, the full variable domain is EAGVAQSPRYKIIEKRQSVAFWCNPISGHATLYWYQQILGQGPKLLIQFQNNGVVDDSQLPKDRFSAERLKGVDSTLKIQPAKLEDSAVYLCASSINPRNYGYTFGSGTRLTVV.

This rearrangement joins TRBV7-8 to TRBJ1-1, with TRBD1 as a possible D gene (5 bases). The V end was cut by 2 bases, the J end by 3 bases, with 10 bases between. This CDR3 has 14 amino acids. CDR1 and CDR2 from the germline V gene are SGHVS and FQNEAQ. The CDR3 spells CASSLLSGDTEAFF. The CDR3 region has the DNA TGTGCCAGCAGCTTATTGTCGGGGGACACTGAAGCTTTCTTT.

This chain links TRBV2 with TRBJ1-3, with 8 bases aligning to TRBD1. Per germline, CDR1 SNHLY and CDR2 FYNNEI. This CDR3 region has 15 residues. Trimming took 5 bases from V and 2 from J; bases not matched to a gene: 5. Written as DNA, the CDR3 is TGTGCCAGCAGTTTAACAGGGGGAGCTGGAAACACCATATATTTT. Translating it yields CASSLTGGAGNTIYF.

The chain combines TRBV5-4 with TRBJ2-1, with TRBD1 identical over 9 bases. Trimming at V came to 1 base and at J to 6 bases, leaving 5 bases not matched to a gene. This CDR3 has 15 residues. Germline values: CDR1 SGHNT, CDR2 YYREEE (reference sequence). CDR3 sequence: CASSLTGQGINEQFF. The DNA for the CDR3 is TGTGCCAGCAGCTTGACCGGACAGGGGATCAATGAGCAGTTCTTC.

CDR3 nucleotides: TGTGCCAGCAGCGTAGAGCTAGCGGGGGGGGAGCAGTTCTTC. Protein product: CASSVELAGGEQFF. The chain links TRBV9 to TRBJ2-1; 12 bases align to TRBD2. In germline, CDR1 is SGDLS, CDR2 YYNGEE. V trimming: 0 bases; J trimming: 10 bases; junction bases outside the gene matches: 2. CDR3 length: 14 amino acids.